This paragraph covers one T cell receptor (beta chain) sequence. Its antigen is not identified. This sample is part of a study of identical twins. Findings and caveats of the study: Invariant T cells like MAIT and iNKT could partly confound the zero-insertion analyses. Twins showed weaker excess sharing in their beta out-of-frame sequences.

Deletions cut 5 bases from V and 3 bases from J, with 12 bases between. This CDR3 spans 14 amino acids. It was template switching that added a universal primer site, and there were unique molecular identifiers on the cDNA. TCRdb independently ran MiXCR on the 5' RACE reads; one entry per CDR3 protein. This sample has 300,000 to 350,000 distinct CDR3 sequences, with roughly an eighth found just once. The sample was also linked to a second study, of yellow fever vaccine responses in identical twins.

This TCR was sampled from a woman under 30 in good health. The chain uses TRBV12-3 or TRBV12-4 and TRBJ2-3, with D possibly matching TRBD1 (6 bases). Sequencing was carried out using CD8+ T cells sorted from blood. CDR3 DNA: TGTGCCAGCAGTCCCTACAGGGAAACAGATACGCAGTATTTT. Encoded protein: CASSPYRETDTQYF.